What follows describes a single T cell receptor (beta chain). Its antigen remains unknown. The germline CDR1 and CDR2 sequences are SGHRS and YFSETQ. V was cut by 0 bases and J by 6 bases, with 9 bases left in between. The CDR3 runs 14 residues. Investigators divided CD4+ cells into CD45RA+ naive and CD45RA-negative memory subsets. The source of the sample is a study of shared clonotypes between healthy human individuals. Sorted-subset replicate PCR reactions contained 200 ng DNA, corresponding to some 29,000 T cell genomes. TCRdb's table, derived via immunoSEQ multiplex PCR, lists solely in-frame clones and lacks some. The sample has millions of clones, approximately 92% seen once. Findings of the study overall: Non-shared clonotypes had lower generation probabilities than clonotypes shared by all four sorted-subset donors.

Sequencing input: naive CD4+ T cells sorted from blood. Subset in this sample: CD45RA+ positively selected. The TCR was taken from a man aged 18-30 years in good health. The rearrangement links TRBV5-1 to TRBJ2-2; D possibly corresponds to TRBD1 (6 bases). The CDR3 DNA follows: TGCGCCAGCAGCTTGGCGGCAGGGGCCGGGGAGCTGTTTTTT. Amino acids: CASSLAAGAGELFF.